In its sample, the clone carrying this T cell receptor (beta chain) was seen a few times. Antigen: not known. This sample was included in a study of PD-1 blockade in classical Hodgkin lymphoma. Trimming at V came to 0 bases and at J to 6 bases, leaving 3 bases not matched to a gene. The length of the CDR3 is 14 residues. Germline V lookup: CDR1 ENHRY, CDR2 SYGVKD. Study results and caveats: The authors excluded patients who started nivolumab under 1 year after ASCT. Patients newly diagnosed and complete responders had comparable baseline diversity. Reports described newly diagnosed patients as having lower baseline TCR diversity than healthy donors.

Each patient relapsed following autologous stem cell transplantation, and prior brentuximab vedotin exposure differed. Assay used: immunoSEQ multiplex PCR; TCRdb lists only in-frame clones, some missing. The repertoire holds 15,000 or so clones, with roughly 68% as singletons. The TCR originated in a human donor with classical Hodgkin lymphoma. The sample in question was peripheral blood mononuclear cells (PBMCs), obtained at baseline. The chain links TRBV10-3 to TRBJ2-3; TRBD2 agrees at 7 bases. This CDR3 reads CAISESGGRDTQYF. The CDR3 DNA is TGTGCCATCAGTGAGTCGGGAGGGCGGGATACGCAGTATTTT.